This passage covers 4 T cell receptor beta chains from one sample sequenced in a study of blood T cell repertoires in COVID-19. Sequenced by immunoSEQ multiplex PCR; TCRdb stores in-frame clones only, minus some. Of 90,000 to 100,000 clones listed, more than 75% are singletons. The specimen sequenced was peripheral blood. The receptors were sampled from a human donor in a cohort sampled during active COVID-19.

This chain uses TRBV10-3 with TRBJ2-7, with D unclear. V lost 3 bases to trimming and J lost 7 bases, with 7 bases between them. Germline V CDR1 and CDR2: ENHRY, SYGVKD. The CDR3 is 11 amino acids. CDR3 DNA sequence: TGTGCCATCAGTGAATCTAGAGAGCAGTACTTC. Translating it yields CAISESREQYF.

V usage is TRBV5-1 and J usage is TRBJ2-5; 7 nucleotides align to TRBD1. Germline trimming cut 4 bases from V and 7 bases from J; bases unmatched to any gene: 10. This CDR3 is 14 amino acids long. CDR1 and CDR2 (germline): SGHRS, YFSETQ. The CDR3, as DNA: TGCGCCAGCAGCACAAGGGACAGCGGCTCGACCCAGTACTTC. Protein sequence: CASSTRDSGSTQYF.

The chain uses TRBV6-2 or TRBV6-3 and TRBJ2-5; unclear D gene. Trimming shortened V by 5 bases and J by 2 bases, and 6 bases separated the two germline ends. Germline values: CDR1 MNHEY, CDR2 SVGEGT. The CDR3 totals 12 residues. The CDR3: CASSPLQETQYF. The CDR3 DNA follows: TGTGCCAGCAGTCCACTACAAGAGACCCAGTACTTC.

V usage is TRBV19 and J usage is TRBJ1-4, with 7 bases fitting TRBD1. CDR1 is LNHDA and CDR2 is SQIVND in the germline V gene (reference sequence). The CDR3 is 15 amino acids. With 4 bases clipped from V and 3 bases from J, the junction kept 5 bases outside the gene matches. The CDR3 nucleotides are TGTGCCAGTAGTACACCCGGGACAGCTAATGAAAAACTGTTTTTT. It specifies CASSTPGTANEKLFF.